The rows below give T cell receptor beta chains drawn from one sample of a study of shared clonotypes between healthy human individuals. The data were produced by immunoSEQ multiplex PCR, yet TCRdb's version contains in-frame clones alone and is incomplete. The table has 2,500,000 or so clones, less than 95% seen once. What was sequenced was naive CD4+ T cells from PBMCs. The receptors come from a man aged 18 to 35 in good health. Some clones in this sample may be carry-over from other donors' samples. Both conserved end residues are part of each CDR3. The order of the fields is D gene, V gene, clone size, CDR3 length, J gene, CDR3 protein, CDR3 DNA. A D gene is named only where the DNA matches it firmly. Clone sizes are given selectively: once, few, many, or a class where the clone is expanded.

d_gene: TRBD1
v_gene: TRBV5-4
abundance: NA
len: 15
j_gene: TRBJ1-2
CDR3aa: CASSLGTGSNYGYTF
CDR3nt: TGTGCCAGCAGCTTGGGGACAGGCTCTAACTATGGCTACACCTTC

d_gene: TRBD1
v_gene: TRBV2
abundance: NA
len: 15
j_gene: TRBJ1-4
CDR3aa: CASSALTGGNEKLFF
CDR3nt: TGTGCCAGCAGTGCCCTGACAGGGGGTAATGAAAAACTGTTTTTT

d_gene: TRBD2
v_gene: TRBV5-4
abundance: NA
len: 16
j_gene: TRBJ2-1
CDR3aa: CASSLLSGSPTNEQFF
CDR3nt: TGTGCCAGCAGCTTGCTTAGCGGGAGTCCCACAAATGAGCAGTTCTTC

d_gene: NA
v_gene: TRBV5-8
abundance: once
len: 16
j_gene: TRBJ1-3
CDR3aa: CASSFRSRRAGNTIYF
CDR3nt: TGTGCCAGCAGCTTTAGAAGTCGTCGAGCTGGAAACACCATATATTTT

d_gene: TRBD2
v_gene: TRBV28
abundance: NA
len: 16
j_gene: TRBJ2-7
CDR3aa: CASSLSGSDLSWEQYF
CDR3nt: TGTGCCAGCAGCCTTAGCGGGAGCGATCTGAGTTGGGAGCAGTACTTC

d_gene: NA
v_gene: TRBV5-3
abundance: NA
len: 13
j_gene: TRBJ2-3
CDR3aa: CARSDGPTDTQYF
CDR3nt: TGTGCCAGAAGCGACGGACCGACAGATACGCAGTATTTT

d_gene: TRBD1
v_gene: TRBV5-1
abundance: NA
len: 12
j_gene: TRBJ1-2
CDR3aa: CASSFTGDGYTF
CDR3nt: TGCGCCAGCAGCTTTACAGGGGACGGCTACACCTTC

d_gene: NA
v_gene: TRBV19
abundance: NA
len: 14
j_gene: TRBJ1-1
CDR3aa: CASSTNRENTEAFF
CDR3nt: TGTGCCAGTAGTACAAACAGGGAGAACACTGAAGCTTTCTTT

d_gene: TRBD1
v_gene: TRBV28
abundance: NA
len: 15
j_gene: TRBJ1-2
CDR3aa: CASSETGDTNYGYTF
CDR3nt: TGTGCCAGCAGCGAGACAGGGGATACTAACTATGGCTACACCTTC

d_gene: NA
v_gene: TRBV7-3
abundance: few
len: 15
j_gene: TRBJ2-2
CDR3aa: CASSSSGGPTGELFF
CDR3nt: TGTGCCAGCAGCTCATCCGGGGGCCCCACCGGGGAGCTGTTTTTT

d_gene: NA
v_gene: TRBV2
abundance: once
len: 14
j_gene: TRBJ1-3
CDR3aa: CASNNYRVLNTIYF
CDR3nt: TGTGCCAGCAACAACTACAGGGTCTTAAACACCATATATTTT

d_gene: NA
v_gene: TRBV18
abundance: NA
len: 12
j_gene: TRBJ2-1
CDR3aa: CASSPPQGKGFF
CDR3nt: TGTGCCAGCTCACCACCGCAGGGGAAGGGGTTCTTC